This TCR beta chain is drawn from a study of Graves' ophthalmopathy and Graves' hyperthyroidism. Regarding the study as a whole: Detection in blood was also observed for most expanded thyroid clonotypes above 0.001 frequency. Stable hyperthyroidism and ophthalmopathy were told apart by a 13-signature model, which achieved around 88% sensitivity and around 80% specificity.

Exclusion applied to patients with other autoimmune diseases, uncontrolled infections, pregnancy or lactation. Investigators amplified TCR beta CDR3 regions from RNA transcripts. Scientists carried out first-round RT-PCR using HTBI primers and then a second-round multiplex PCR. A single record per CDR3 protein comes from TCRdb applying MiXCR to the multiplex PCR reads. The sample lists some 750,000 distinct CDR3 sequences; roughly 40% were seen once. Between the trimmed V and J ends, which lost 6 bases and 4 bases, there was a span of 9 bases. The length of the CDR3 is 13 residues. Germline CDR1 is SGHTA and CDR2 is FQGNSA. This clonotype appeared a few times. The antigen remains undetermined.

Sequenced: peripheral blood. The chain joins TRBV7-2 to TRBJ1-4; no clear D. The clonotype comes from an adult man with Graves' ophthalmopathy. DNA of the CDR3: TGTGCCAGCAGACTTACTGTTAATGAAAAACTGTTTTTT. Encoded protein: CASRLTVNEKLFF.